Reported below is one TCR beta chain. CDR1 and CDR2 (germline): SQVTM, ANQGSEA. Deletions cut 1 base from V and 7 bases from J, with 16 bases between. The CDR3 totals 14 residues. This entry belongs to a study of identifying expanded T cells in peripheral blood. Some clones are missing from TCRdb's copy, which holds only in-frame ones; the method was immunoSEQ multiplex PCR. The top ten clones hold 5.6% of a sample with some 95,000 clones, about 90% of them seen once. The TCR was taken from a person aged 18 to 70 in good health. The V and J genes are TRBV29-1 and TRBJ2-5; possible D gene TRBD2, 6 bases. Material for sequencing was blood. Here the CDR3 reads CSVEVGSGGGTQYF. Written as DNA, the CDR3 is TGCAGCGTTGAAGTTGGTAGCGGAGGTGGGACCCAGTACTTC.